The entry that follows covers one TCR beta chain sequence. The sample originates from a study of T cell changes during pregnancy in multiple sclerosis. Germline CDR1 is SGHTA and CDR2 is FQGNSA. The CDR3 sequence is 18 residues long. V was pared by 6 bases and J by 0 bases, with 11 bases of the junction left unmatched. The repertoire was sequenced with immunoSEQ multiplex PCR; TCRdb's copy has only in-frame clones and lacks some. The sample contains about 75,000 clones, around nine tenths of which appear only once. The sample here was CD4+ T cells from peripheral blood mononuclear cells, taken before pregnancy. The rearrangement uses TRBV7-2 and TRBJ2-3; 11 bases are shared with TRBD2. This TCR came from a female donor with multiple sclerosis, enrolled in a pregnancy study. DNA for the CDR3: TGTGCCAGCAGGTTCCGTCCGGGACTAGCGGCTAGCACAGATACGCAGTATTTT. As protein: CASRFRPGLAASTDTQYF.